The 15 T cell receptor beta chains in this list originate from one sample, sequenced in a study of HIV-infected children after antiretroviral therapy interruption (dated by TCRdb to between 2018 and 2020). Receptors were amplified or captured by 3' RACE. TCRdb lists the instrument as Illumina MiSeq. TCR libraries were generated from RNA by a 3' RACE protocol incorporating unique molecular identifiers so that PCR amplification bias could be corrected. TCRdb reprocessed the public reads (quality trimming at Q25 with fastp, clone calling with MiXCR) and kept in-frame beta chains. Under each unique CDR3 protein, matching rows form one entry showing the most common genes and DNA. For this sample the table gives roughly 46,000 distinct CDR3 sequences, of which around 4.1% were detected only once. In total, the top ten clones hold roughly 0.7% of the sample. The treatment or condition label on this specimen signifies: PENTA 11 planned treatment interruption arm or continuous ART arm.

This material consisted of CD45RA+ CD4+ T cells from PBMCs, pooled from several time points, taken from a donor given antiretroviral therapy, either interrupted or continuous. In light of the paper, this sample's cell subset or site label describes: naive CD4+ CD45RA+ CD45RO- T cells. These receptors were collected from a pool of human donors with HIV.

The chain joins TRBV20-1 to TRBJ2-1; D possibly corresponds to TRBD2 (5 bases). CDR3 length: 13 residues. The V and J ends lost 5 bases and 9 bases respectively, with 17 bases between them. Germline V gene sequence: CDR1 DFQATT, CDR2 SNEGSKA (reference sequence). This chain's CDR3 is CSAGPSFEGEQFF. The CDR3 DNA is TGCAGTGCTGGCCCCTCCTTTGAGGGTGAGCAGTTCTTC.

The CDR3 spells CASRAISGGYTF. The CDR3 DNA is TGTGCCAGCAGGGCCATATCGGGGGGCTACACCTTC. The chain recombines TRBV12-3 or TRBV12-4 with TRBJ1-2; no clear D. The germline V and J ends were trimmed by 6 bases and 8 bases, with 13 bases remaining between them. The CDR3 has 12 amino acids.

This clonotype has at least ten counts. V is TRBV20-1 and J is TRBJ2-3, with 7 bases aligning to TRBD1. This CDR3 is 15 amino acids long. Germline V gives CDR1 DFQATT, CDR2 SNEGSKA (reference sequence). Trimming at V came to 3 bases and at J to 1 base, leaving 7 bases not matched to a gene. CDR3: CSARSTGTGTDTQYF. DNA of the CDR3: TGCAGTGCTAGGTCGACCGGGACAGGCACAGATACGCAGTATTTT.

This clonotype showed up many times. CDR3: CASSIFYQETQYF. The CDR3 region has the DNA TGTGCCAGCAGTATATTTTACCAAGAGACCCAGTACTTC. The gene calls are TRBV28 and TRBJ2-5; D uncertain. This CDR3 is built from 13 residues. Per the germline V gene, CDR1 is MDHEN and CDR2 is SYDVKM. Trimming removed 5 bases from V and 0 bases from J, with 7 bases in between.

The sample holds many counts of this clonotype. The chain couples TRBV12-3 or TRBV12-4 to TRBJ2-1, with TRBD1 matching over 8 bases. The CDR3 is 13 amino acids. V shed 5 bases and J 14 bases; nucleotides not matched to a gene: 11. The CDR3 sequence: CASSTTGQGTEFF. The DNA of the CDR3 is TGTGCCAGCAGTACTACAGGACAGGGAACGGAGTTCTTC.

This clonotype appeared many times. The chain uses TRBV7-3 and TRBJ2-3; 9 bases align to TRBD2. Germline CDR1 and CDR2: SGHTA and FQGTGA. V lost 4 bases, J lost 2 bases, and 7 bases stayed unmatched. CDR3 length equals 16 residues. This CDR3 is CASSSTTSGNTDTQYF. CDR3 nucleotides: TGTGCCAGCAGCTCTACGACTAGCGGAAACACAGATACGCAGTATTTT.

In its sample, this clonotype was seen a few times. This chain joins TRBV10-1 and TRBJ2-2, with 9 bases aligning to TRBD2. CDR3 length: 15 residues. Germline assignment: CDR1 WNHNN and CDR2 SYGVQD (reference sequence). Trimming at V came to 0 bases and at J to 9 bases, leaving 5 bases not matched to a gene. The CDR3 DNA reads TGCGCCAGCAGTGAGTCGCTAGCGGGGAACAGGGAGCTGTTTTTT. Protein: CASSESLAGNRELFF.

This clonotype was counted a few times. The J gene is TRBJ2-1, the V gene TRBV6-5, with a tentative D call TRBD2 (5 bases). The CDR3 extends over 14 amino acids. V lost 8 bases, J lost 4 bases, and 15 bases lay in between. Germline V lookup: CDR1 MNHEY, CDR2 SVGAGI. DNA for the CDR3: TGTGCCAGCCGGTCGGGGTCCAAGTACAATGAGCAGTTCTTC. The encoded protein is CASRSGSKYNEQFF.

This clonotype was recorded many times. The rearrangement links TRBV4-1 to TRBJ2-3; D is unresolved. The germline CDR1 and CDR2 sequences are MGHRA and YSYEKL. This CDR3 comprises 16 residues. Trimming pared 0 bases from V and 8 bases from J, leaving 18 bases between. In nucleotides, the CDR3 is TGCGCCAGCAGCCAAGATCCGGCAGGTTGGACCATTACGCAGTATTTT. Translated, it gives CASSQDPAGWTITQYF.

This clonotype has a count of ten or more. This chain joins TRBV3-1 and TRBJ2-3; 10 bases are shared with TRBD1. CDR3 size: 16 residues. V lost 4 bases, J lost 3 bases, and 7 bases stayed unmatched. Germline V CDR1 and CDR2: LGHDT, YNNKEL (reference sequence). CDR3 sequence reads: CASSLHRQGATDTQYF. The CDR3 DNA sequence: TGTGCCAGCAGCCTCCACCGACAGGGGGCAACAGATACGCAGTATTTT.

This clonotype was counted many times. This rearrangement joins TRBV7-3 to TRBJ2-3, with D unclear. Germline CDR1 SGHTA, CDR2 FQGTGA. The CDR3 is 13 residues long. V was clipped by 2 bases and J by 2 bases, with 5 bases between them. The CDR3 loop is CASSLGSTDTQYF. The CDR3 coding sequence is TGTGCCAGCAGCTTAGGGTCCACAGATACGCAGTATTTT. The whole variable domain, remainder taken from reference TRBV7-3 and TRBJ2-3, is GAGVSQTPSNKVTEKGKYVELRCDPISGHTALYWYRQSLGQGPEFLIYFQGTGAADDSGLPNDRFFAVRPEGSVSTLKIQRTERGDSAVYLCASSLGSTDTQYFGPGTRLTVL.

This clonotype was seen a few times. The CDR3 loop reads CSGRDTGRQETQYF. In DNA form, the CDR3 reads TGCAGCGGCCGCGACACTGGCCGACAAGAGACCCAGTACTTC. The rearrangement links TRBV29-1 to TRBJ2-5; D is undetermined. The CDR3 runs 14 residues. CDR1 SQVTM and CDR2 ANQGSEA come from the germline V gene. Trimming shortened V by 7 bases and J by 2 bases, and 17 bases separated the two germline ends.

This clonotype was detected only a few times. V usage is TRBV7-3 and J usage is TRBJ1-1; tentatively, D is TRBD1 (5 bases). The length of the CDR3 is 15 residues. The V and J ends lost 8 bases and 4 bases respectively, with 20 bases between them. Germline V lookup: CDR1 SGHTA, CDR2 FQGTGA. In DNA form, the CDR3 reads TGTGCCAGCGCCTCCACAGGAGAGCGGACCACTGAAGCTTTCTTT. As protein: CASASTGERTTEAFF.

This clonotype was recorded at least ten times. The rearrangement links TRBV4-1 to TRBJ2-7; 7 positions agree with TRBD1. Per the germline V gene, CDR1 is MGHRA and CDR2 is YSYEKL. The CDR3 has 17 residues. V lost 1 base to trimming and J lost 3 bases; unmatched junction nucleotides: 12. The CDR3 DNA reads as TGCGCCAGCAGCCAAGTATTCGTTAGGGACAGCAACTACGAGCAGTACTTC. Translated: CASSQVFVRDSNYEQYF.

This clonotype was observed at least ten times. V usage is TRBV6-1 and J usage is TRBJ1-3, with 8 bases identical to TRBD1. The CDR3 is 16 residues long. Unmatched junction bases numbered 9, after V lost 8 bases and J lost 0 bases. Germline V gene lookup returns CDR1 MNHNS and CDR2 SASEGT. The CDR3 sequence: CASLSGQGHSGNTIYF. The CDR3 bases are TGTGCCAGCCTTTCCGGACAGGGACACTCTGGAAACACCATATATTTT.